Listed here are 31 T cell receptor beta chains from one sample, sequenced in a study of T cell responses to AZD1222 COVID-19 vaccine. Generated by immunoSEQ multiplex PCR, the TCRdb table keeps only in-frame clones and is missing some. The table records about 150,000 clones, over 75% of them present only once. The sequencing here drew on peripheral blood, taken 28 days after the second AZD1222 dose. The source is an adult who received the AZD1222 COVID-19 vaccine.

The chain employs TRBV5-4 and TRBJ1-1; D possibly corresponds to TRBD1 (6 bases). Germline values: CDR1 SGHNT, CDR2 YYREEE (reference sequence). V was pared by 7 bases and J by 0 bases, with 10 bases between. The CDR3 sequence is 13 residues long. CDR3 bases: TGTGCCAGCTCGTACAGGGTGAACACTGAAGCTTTCTTT. Translated: CASSYRVNTEAFF.

The chain has TRBV3-1 (or the pseudogene TRBV3-2) and TRBJ2-3; 8 nucleotides align to TRBD2. The ends lost 4 bases at V and 4 bases at J; junction bases unmatched: 10. Germline V lookup: CDR1 LGHDT, CDR2 YNNKEL (reference sequence). The CDR3 covers 16 residues. CDR3 nucleotides: TGTGCCAGCAGCCTATTAGCGGGGCCCGGTGCAGATACGCAGTATTTT. Protein product: CASSLLAGPGADTQYF.

The V call is TRBV3-1 (or the pseudogene TRBV3-2), the J call TRBJ2-5; TRBD2 might be the D (5 bases). V dropped 0 bases and J dropped 5 bases, with 31 bases sitting between them. Looked up from germline, CDR1 is LGHDT and CDR2 is YNNKEL (reference sequence). The CDR3 has 21 amino acids. The CDR3 loop reads CASSQDPPGTLGDINGETQYF. CDR3 sequence (DNA): TGTGCCAGCAGCCAAGATCCCCCGGGAACCCTGGGAGATATAAACGGGGAGACCCAGTACTTC.

The rearrangement links TRBV19 to TRBJ2-1, with 8 positions matching TRBD2. The germline CDR1 and CDR2 sequences are LNHDA and SQIVND (reference sequence). The CDR3 extends over 13 amino acids. V trimming: 5 bases; J trimming: 7 bases; junction bases outside the gene matches: 4. This CDR3 is CASSLASGNEQFF. The CDR3 region has the DNA TGTGCCAGTAGTTTGGCTAGCGGGAATGAGCAGTTCTTC.

This clone was seen just once. The CDR3 protein is CASRREGRKPGTVKVEQYF. DNA of the CDR3: TGTGCCAGCCGGCGGGAGGGTCGAAAACCCGGGACAGTGAAGGTCGAGCAGTACTTC. The chain carries TRBV19 and TRBJ2-7, with TRBD2 identical over 9 bases. The germline V gene encodes CDR1 LNHDA and CDR2 SQIVND (reference sequence). This CDR3 comprises 19 residues. V lost 9 bases and J lost 6; bases outside the gene matches: 27.

This chain links TRBV10-3 with TRBJ1-1, with D uncertain. Trimming shortened V by 3 bases and J by 4 bases, and 15 bases separated the two germline ends. The germline V gene encodes CDR1 ENHRY and CDR2 SYGVKD. The CDR3 is 15 amino acids. In DNA, the CDR3 is TGTGCCATCAGTGACCTCAGAAAGGGTACCACTGAAGCTTTCTTT. As protein: CAISDLRKGTTEAFF.

Regarding this clone: The junction does not match germline at one end; this may be a read error. The V and J genes are TRBV12-3 or TRBV12-4 and TRBJ1-2; D unclear. The CDR3 runs 11 residues. CDR3 amino acids: CASGFAGGYTF. The DNA of the CDR3 is TGTGCCAGCGGTTTCGCGGGTGGCTACACCTTC.

The V and J genes are TRBV2 and TRBJ1-3; possible D gene TRBD1, 6 bases. This CDR3 has 15 residues. Trimming cost V 5 bases and J 0 bases, with 11 bases left between them. Germline V gives CDR1 SNHLY, CDR2 FYNNEI. CDR3 nucleotides: TGTGCCAGCAGTTCAGACAGGTCCTCTGGAAACACCATATATTTT. It encodes CASSSDRSSGNTIYF. The variable domain in full, with the rest retrieved from reference TRBV2 and TRBJ1-3, is EPEVTQTPSHQVTQMGQEVILRCVPISNHLYFYWYRQILGQKVEFLVSFYNNEISEKSEIFDDQFSVERPDGSNFTLKIRSTKLEDSAMYFCASSSDRSSGNTIYFGEGSWLTVV.

The chain combines TRBV5-1 with TRBJ1-5; D ambiguous. The germline CDR1 and CDR2 sequences are SGHRS and YFSETQ. The CDR3 runs 15 residues. V lost 5 bases, J lost 0 bases, and 12 bases lay in between. This CDR3 is CASSPDGYSNQPQHF. The CDR3 bases are TGCGCCAGCAGTCCGGACGGTTATAGCAATCAGCCCCAGCATTTT.

The chain couples TRBV7-9 to TRBJ1-6; D is unresolved. There are 11 residues in the CDR3. The V gene lost 2 bases and the J gene lost 7 bases, with 0 bases spanning the gap. Germline CDR1 and CDR2: SEHNR and FQNEAQ (reference sequence). CDR3 nucleotide sequence: TGTGCCAGCAGCTTAAATTCACCCCTCCACTTT. It translates to CASSLNSPLHF.

V and J are TRBV3-1 (or the pseudogene TRBV3-2) and TRBJ1-1; a weak D match, TRBD1 (5 bases). Germline assignment: CDR1 LGHDT and CDR2 YNNKEL (reference sequence). This CDR3 contains 14 residues. Trimming stripped 4 bases from V and 1 base from J, with 10 bases between. CDR3 DNA sequence: TGTGCCAGCAGCCCCCTCACAGGGAACACTGAAGCTTTCTTT. This encodes CASSPLTGNTEAFF.

The rearrangement links TRBV4-2 to TRBJ2-3; the match to TRBD2 covers 9 bases. J was trimmed by 0 bases and V by 1 base; bases with no gene match: 5. This CDR3 has 17 amino acids. Germline V gene lookup returns CDR1 LGHNA and CDR2 YNFKEQ. The CDR3 nucleotides read TGTGCCAGCAGCCAAGTCGGACTAGCGAGTAGCACAGATACGCAGTATTTT. Translation: CASSQVGLASSTDTQYF.

This sequence joins TRBV11-3 and TRBJ1-4; tentatively, D is TRBD1 (5 bases). The length of the CDR3 is 14 residues. Germline CDR1 and CDR2: SGHNT and YENEEA. Trimming took off 5 bases at V and 5 bases at J, with 12 bases between the two ends. For the CDR3, the DNA is TGTGCCAGCAGCCCAGGGAAGGTAAATGAAAAACTGTTTTTT. Its protein is CASSPGKVNEKLFF.

This clone turned up a few times. The chain is built from TRBV10-2 and TRBJ2-3; no clear D gene. This CDR3 has 13 amino acids. The ends were cut back, 6 bases at V and 0 bases at J, with 7 bases in the middle. Germline V gene lookup returns CDR1 WSHSY and CDR2 SAAADI. For the CDR3, the DNA is TGCGCCAGCAGGGCCAGGAGCACAGATACGCAGTATTTT. This codes for CASRARSTDTQYF.

The V call is TRBV5-4, the J call TRBJ1-2; D perhaps matches TRBD1 (6 bases). The germline V gene encodes CDR1 SGHNT and CDR2 YYREEE (reference sequence). The CDR3 contains 14 residues. Trimming stripped 1 base from V and 4 bases from J, with 11 bases between. The CDR3 here is CASSLLEGGYGYTF. In nucleotides, the CDR3 is TGTGCCAGCAGCTTGTTGGAGGGGGGCTATGGCTACACCTTC.

The rearrangement joins TRBV7-9 to TRBJ2-5; TRBD1 might be the D (6 bases). Per germline, CDR1 SEHNR and CDR2 FQNEAQ (reference sequence). The CDR3 is 14 residues long. The V end lost 1 base, the J end lost 2 bases, and 8 bases lay between the germline ends. In DNA form, the CDR3 reads TGTGCCAGCAGCTTAGAGGGGGAGCAAGAGACCCAGTACTTC. Residues: CASSLEGEQETQYF.

The chain couples TRBV7-9 to TRBJ1-2; D gene ambiguous. Trimming pared 3 bases from V and 4 bases from J, leaving 9 bases between. Germline V gene sequence: CDR1 SEHNR, CDR2 FQNEAQ (reference sequence). The CDR3 has 13 amino acids. The CDR3 region has the DNA TGTGCCAGCAGCTTTGCGAACCCCTATGGCTACACCTTC. It encodes CASSFANPYGYTF.

In regard to this clone: Within the sample, other DNA sequences also encode this same CDR3. The V gene is TRBV5-1, the J gene TRBJ1-1; D perhaps matches TRBD1 (6 bases). Trimming shortened V by 0 bases and J by 0 bases, and 6 bases separated the two germline ends. The CDR3 covers 14 residues. The germline gives CDR1 SGHRS, CDR2 YFSETQ. The CDR3 protein is CASSLGTVNTEAFF. The DNA of the CDR3 is TGCGCCAGCAGCTTGGGGACAGTGAACACTGAAGCTTTCTTT.

This chain connects TRBV11-2 to TRBJ1-1; D gene ambiguous. The CDR3 extends over 13 amino acids. The ends were cut back, 5 bases at V and 5 bases at J, with 12 bases in the middle. Germline CDR1 SGHAT, CDR2 FQNNGV. CDR3 sequence reads: CASSPRSWTEAFF. The CDR3 bases are TGTGCCAGCAGCCCGAGAAGTTGGACTGAAGCTTTCTTT.

J is TRBJ2-5 and V is TRBV5-4, with a weak D call TRBD1 (6 bases). Looked up from germline, CDR1 is SGHNT and CDR2 is YYREEE (reference sequence). This CDR3 region has 13 residues. Deletions cut 4 bases from V and 2 bases from J, with 9 bases between. The CDR3 spells CASSSGQQETQYF. Here the CDR3 DNA reads TGTGCCAGCAGCAGCGGACAGCAAGAGACCCAGTACTTC.

The J gene is TRBJ1-4, the V gene TRBV19; unclear D gene. V gave up 5 bases and J gave up 5 bases, with 15 bases separating them. The CDR3 runs to 15 residues. Germline lookup yields CDR1 LNHDA and CDR2 SQIVND (reference sequence). CDR3 sequence reads: CASSDRVLPNEKLFF. The CDR3 bases are TGTGCCAGTAGTGACCGGGTCCTACCGAATGAAAAACTGTTTTTT.

The V call is TRBV24-1, the J call TRBJ2-1, with D perhaps TRBD1 (6 bases). This CDR3 is built from 13 residues. In germline, CDR1 is KGHDR, CDR2 SFDVKD. V was pared by 5 bases and J by 9 bases, with 13 bases between. CDR3 in amino acids: CATSVSGVGEQFF. CDR3 in DNA: TGTGCCACCAGTGTATCAGGGGTGGGTGAGCAGTTCTTC.

Only one count was recorded for this clone. The chain joins TRBV5-1 to TRBJ1-1; 12 bases map to TRBD1. Trimming at V came to 0 bases and at J to 1 base, leaving 4 bases not matched to a gene. The germline V gene encodes CDR1 SGHRS and CDR2 YFSETQ. CDR3 length: 17 residues. CDR3 amino acids: CASSLVGTGGPNTEAFF. The CDR3 nucleotides read TGCGCCAGCAGCTTGGTAGGGACAGGGGGCCCGAACACTGAAGCTTTCTTT. The complete variable domain, with remaining parts taken from reference TRBV5-1 and TRBJ1-1, reads KAGVTQTPRYLIKTRGQQVTLSCSPISGHRSVSWYQQTPGQGLQFLFEYFSETQRNKGNFPGRFSGRQFSNSRSEMNVSTLELGDSALYLCASSLVGTGGPNTEAFFGQGTRLTVV.

This clone appeared once. CDR3 sequence (DNA): TGTGCCAGCAGCTTACTGGCGGGAGGCTCCTACGAGCAGTACTTC. This gives the protein CASSLLAGGSYEQYF. This rearrangement joins TRBV11-2 to TRBJ2-7; 8 bases line up with TRBD2. The CDR3 has 15 residues. Unmatched junction bases numbered 3, after V lost 2 bases and J lost 0 bases. Germline values: CDR1 SGHAT, CDR2 FQNNGV.

This clone showed up just once. V and J are TRBV7-2 and TRBJ2-1; 9 nucleotides agree with TRBD1. Trimming took 5 bases from V and 8 from J; bases not matched to a gene: 10. Germline CDR1 SGHTA, CDR2 FQGNSA. This CDR3 has 15 residues. CDR3 nucleotide sequence: TGTGCCAGCAGCGCCCGGGACAGGGTACCCGATGAGCAGTTCTTC. As protein: CASSARDRVPDEQFF.

This rearrangement joins TRBV3-1 (or the pseudogene TRBV3-2) to TRBJ1-3; possibly TRBD1 for D (6 bases). V lost 6 bases and J lost 10, with 13 bases in between. Germline V gene data show CDR1 as LGHDT and CDR2 as YNNKEL (reference sequence). This CDR3 is 12 amino acids long. CDR3 residues: CASSPRGRTIYF. CDR3 DNA: TGTGCCAGCAGTCCCAGGGGTAGGACCATATATTTT.

The V and J genes are TRBV4-1 and TRBJ2-1, with 11 bases identical to TRBD2. With 6 bases clipped from V and 8 bases from J, the junction kept 6 bases outside the gene matches. Germline loops: CDR1 MGHRA, CDR2 YSYEKL. This CDR3 is 14 amino acids long. The CDR3 sequence is CASRILAGVHEQFF. CDR3 sequence (DNA): TGCGCCAGCAGGATACTAGCGGGAGTCCATGAGCAGTTCTTC.

V gene TRBV7-6 combines with J gene TRBJ2-1; 7 positions agree with TRBD2. CDR3 size: 15 residues. CDR1 is SGHVS and CDR2 is FNYEAQ in the germline V gene. J was trimmed by 8 bases and V by 1 base; bases with no gene match: 8. Here the CDR3 reads CASSLGGGSFYEQFF. The CDR3 DNA follows: TGTGCCAGCAGCTTAGGGGGCGGGAGTTTCTATGAGCAGTTCTTC.

The chain is built from TRBV4-1 and TRBJ1-3; D not certain. The germline gives CDR1 MGHRA, CDR2 YSYEKL. This CDR3 is 15 amino acids long. V was trimmed by 4 bases and J by 6 bases, leaving 16 bases between them. The CDR3 spells CASSRTGVTENTIYF. CDR3 bases: TGCGCCAGCAGCCGCACCGGGGTCACCGAAAACACCATATATTTT.

The chain recombines TRBV6-2 or TRBV6-3 with TRBJ2-1, with 16 bases aligning to TRBD2. V was pared by 1 base and J by 3 bases, with 3 bases of the junction left unmatched. Germline assignment: CDR1 MNHEY and CDR2 SVGEGT. The CDR3 totals 18 residues. This chain's CDR3 is CASSYLGLAGGDYNEQFF. The CDR3 DNA is TGTGCCAGCAGTTACTTGGGACTAGCGGGAGGGGACTACAATGAGCAGTTCTTC.

The chain employs TRBV24-1 and TRBJ2-2; a possible D gene is TRBD1 (6 bases). This CDR3 has 13 residues. Germline CDR1 KGHDR, CDR2 SFDVKD. Deletions cut 9 bases from V and 0 bases from J, with 7 bases between. CDR3 nucleotide sequence: TGTGCCACCGGGACACCGAACACCGGGGAGCTGTTTTTT. It translates to CATGTPNTGELFF.